Listed below are T cell receptor beta chains from one sample, sequenced in a study of T cells in Graves' hyperthyroidism and ophthalmopathy. MiXCR was run by TCRdb on the multiplex PCR reads, yielding one entry per CDR3 protein. This sample carries about 700,000 distinct CDR3 sequences, 13% to 15% of them seen once, and the ten largest clones take approximately 10%. The sequenced sample consisted of blood. Receptors were obtained from a woman aged 18 to 35 with Graves' hyperthyroidism. CDR3s include the opening cysteine and the closing phenylalanine or tryptophan. Fields, in order: V gene, J gene, CDR3 length, D gene, CDR3 protein. A D gene is named only where the DNA matches it firmly.

v_call: TRBV7-9; j_call: TRBJ2-1; cdr3_length: 16; d_call: TRBD2; cdr3_aa: CASSWGLAGPWHEQFF
v_call: TRBV6-4; j_call: TRBJ1-1; cdr3_length: 13; d_call: -; cdr3_aa: CASSLALGAEAFF
v_call: TRBV14; j_call: TRBJ2-3; cdr3_length: 16; d_call: TRBD1; cdr3_aa: CASSQETGSETDTQYF
v_call: TRBV6-2/TRBV6-3; j_call: TRBJ1-1; cdr3_length: 17; d_call: TRBD1; cdr3_aa: CASSPGQGMNLNTEAFF
v_call: TRBV10-2; j_call: TRBJ2-2; cdr3_length: 16; d_call: -; cdr3_aa: CASRRDSSGGFGELFF
v_call: TRBV4-3; j_call: TRBJ2-1; cdr3_length: 16; d_call: -; cdr3_aa: CASSQDGESSYNEQFF
v_call: TRBV18; j_call: TRBJ1-6; cdr3_length: 13; d_call: -; cdr3_aa: CASSPSDNSPLHF
v_call: TRBV7-9; j_call: TRBJ1-3; cdr3_length: 15; d_call: -; cdr3_aa: CASRLDISSGNTIYF
v_call: TRBV7-9; j_call: TRBJ1-4; cdr3_length: 15; d_call: -; cdr3_aa: CASSPGGRRGEKLFF
v_call: TRBV4-3; j_call: TRBJ2-3; cdr3_length: 18; d_call: TRBD2; cdr3_aa: CASSPRTSGREGTDTQYF
v_call: TRBV30; j_call: TRBJ2-7; cdr3_length: 15; d_call: TRBD1; cdr3_aa: CAWSVPGTGTYEQYF
v_call: TRBV6-6; j_call: TRBJ1-2; cdr3_length: 15; d_call: -; cdr3_aa: CASSYDPGRLHGYTF
v_call: TRBV7-8; j_call: TRBJ2-1; cdr3_length: 14; d_call: -; cdr3_aa: CASSSTSYSNEQFF
v_call: TRBV6-1; j_call: TRBJ1-5; cdr3_length: 15; d_call: -; cdr3_aa: CASSWRLGENQPQHF
v_call: TRBV5-1; j_call: TRBJ2-7; cdr3_length: 15; d_call: -; cdr3_aa: CASSSRQGSSYEQYF
v_call: TRBV20-1; j_call: TRBJ2-3; cdr3_length: 19; d_call: TRBD2; cdr3_aa: CSARDKVSAGGVSTDTQYF
v_call: TRBV4-1; j_call: TRBJ2-7; cdr3_length: 16; d_call: -; cdr3_aa: CASSQVSAGSSYEQYF
v_call: TRBV5-1; j_call: TRBJ2-4; cdr3_length: 15; d_call: TRBD1; cdr3_aa: CASSPGQGGKNIQYF
v_call: TRBV3-1; j_call: TRBJ2-3; cdr3_length: 13; d_call: -; cdr3_aa: CASSQDVLTTQYF
v_call: TRBV28; j_call: TRBJ1-5; cdr3_length: 20; d_call: TRBD1; cdr3_aa: CASSSPGQPLTGKGNQPQHF
v_call: TRBV24-1; j_call: TRBJ2-1; cdr3_length: 16; d_call: -; cdr3_aa: CATSDVSSSSYNEQFF
v_call: TRBV6-2/TRBV6-3; j_call: TRBJ1-2; cdr3_length: 14; d_call: -; cdr3_aa: CASRANLGEGGYTF
v_call: TRBV11-3; j_call: TRBJ2-1; cdr3_length: 14; d_call: -; cdr3_aa: CASSLRPPRNEQFF
v_call: TRBV27; j_call: TRBJ2-6; cdr3_length: 16; d_call: -; cdr3_aa: CASSLLGSSGANVLTF
v_call: TRBV24-1; j_call: TRBJ1-4; cdr3_length: 14; d_call: -; cdr3_aa: CATSDGGSNEKLFF
v_call: TRBV6-1; j_call: TRBJ2-3; cdr3_length: 13; d_call: TRBD2; cdr3_aa: CASSGTRVNTQYF
v_call: TRBV9; j_call: TRBJ1-1; cdr3_length: 14; d_call: -; cdr3_aa: CASSVGGMNTEAFF
v_call: TRBV7-9; j_call: TRBJ2-7; cdr3_length: 15; d_call: TRBD2; cdr3_aa: CASSLVRGANYEQYF
v_call: TRBV24-1; j_call: TRBJ2-1; cdr3_length: 15; d_call: TRBD1; cdr3_aa: CATSGSGTGINEQFF
v_call: TRBV24-1; j_call: TRBJ2-1; cdr3_length: 13; d_call: -; cdr3_aa: CATSDSDGGQQFF
v_call: TRBV27; j_call: -; cdr3_length: 16; d_call: -; cdr3_aa: CASSPQGASGSYEQFF
v_call: TRBV10-1; j_call: TRBJ2-7; cdr3_length: 15; d_call: TRBD2; cdr3_aa: CASSDPGLAGGVQYF
v_call: TRBV20-1; j_call: TRBJ1-5; cdr3_length: 18; d_call: TRBD1; cdr3_aa: CSASITSQGRISNQPQHF
v_call: TRBV10-2; j_call: TRBJ2-5; cdr3_length: 16; d_call: TRBD2; cdr3_aa: CASSERSGTWQETQYF
v_call: TRBV9; j_call: TRBJ2-1; cdr3_length: 14; d_call: -; cdr3_aa: CASSIGGKYNEQFF
v_call: TRBV7-9; j_call: TRBJ2-2; cdr3_length: 14; d_call: -; cdr3_aa: CASSLLGATGELFF
v_call: TRBV2; j_call: TRBJ2-1; cdr3_length: 13; d_call: TRBD1; cdr3_aa: CASSPGTGDEQFF
v_call: TRBV5-8; j_call: TRBJ2-7; cdr3_length: 14; d_call: -; cdr3_aa: CASSFVQGIHEQYF
v_call: TRBV20-1; j_call: TRBJ1-5; cdr3_length: 15; d_call: TRBD1; cdr3_aa: CSADDGTAFNQPQHF
v_call: TRBV9; j_call: TRBJ2-1; cdr3_length: 19; d_call: TRBD2; cdr3_aa: CASSADAGGLAGVNNEQFF
v_call: TRBV20-1; j_call: TRBJ2-1; cdr3_length: 16; d_call: -; cdr3_aa: CSARDYAGPSYNEQFF
v_call: TRBV28; j_call: TRBJ1-4; cdr3_length: 18; d_call: TRBD1; cdr3_aa: CASHRRDRGLSTNEKLFF
v_call: TRBV3-1; j_call: TRBJ2-7; cdr3_length: 14; d_call: TRBD1; cdr3_aa: CASSHSGTGFSLYF
v_call: TRBV4-2; j_call: TRBJ1-2; cdr3_length: 15; d_call: -; cdr3_aa: CASSQDLGSRRGYTF
v_call: TRBV11-2; j_call: TRBJ1-2; cdr3_length: 12; d_call: -; cdr3_aa: CASSTDSYGYTF
v_call: TRBV27; j_call: TRBJ2-3; cdr3_length: 15; d_call: -; cdr3_aa: CASTSGRGFTDTQYF
v_call: TRBV2; j_call: TRBJ2-4; cdr3_length: 14; d_call: -; cdr3_aa: CASSYSPAGHIQYF
v_call: TRBV7-9; j_call: TRBJ2-5; cdr3_length: 13; d_call: -; cdr3_aa: CASRLAYPETQYF
v_call: TRBV20-1; j_call: TRBJ2-5; cdr3_length: 13; d_call: -; cdr3_aa: CSARRTARETQYF
v_call: TRBV29-1; j_call: TRBJ1-1; cdr3_length: 13; d_call: -; cdr3_aa: CSVERQLKTEAFF
v_call: TRBV20-1; j_call: TRBJ2-5; cdr3_length: 15; d_call: TRBD1; cdr3_aa: CSARPGTGNQETQYF
v_call: TRBV3-1; j_call: TRBJ2-7; cdr3_length: 14; d_call: -; cdr3_aa: CASSQDLAGIEQYF
v_call: TRBV27; j_call: TRBJ2-1; cdr3_length: 15; d_call: -; cdr3_aa: CASNSLTSSYNEQFF
v_call: TRBV27; j_call: TRBJ2-7; cdr3_length: 14; d_call: -; cdr3_aa: CASSFPPSSYEQYF
v_call: TRBV10-1; j_call: TRBJ2-2; cdr3_length: 12; d_call: TRBD1; cdr3_aa: CASNDRGGELSF
v_call: TRBV27; j_call: TRBJ2-2; cdr3_length: 13; d_call: -; cdr3_aa: CASTLTWPGELFF
v_call: TRBV4-1; j_call: TRBJ2-7; cdr3_length: 14; d_call: TRBD1; cdr3_aa: CASSQLDRGYEQYF
v_call: TRBV24-1; j_call: TRBJ2-2; cdr3_length: 15; d_call: -; cdr3_aa: CATSDPRTLPGELFF
v_call: TRBV28; j_call: TRBJ2-7; cdr3_length: 14; d_call: TRBD2; cdr3_aa: CASSLFSGTYEQYF